A single T cell receptor beta chain is shown here with its context. Its antigen remains unknown. Sequenced by immunoSEQ multiplex PCR; TCRdb stores in-frame clones only, minus some. This sample carries 5,500 to 7,000 clones, under 95% of them seen once, and the ten largest clones take around two fifths. This sample is part of a study of T cell clonotyping in hematopoietic cell transplantation. Findings of the study overall: After transplant, recipient diversity fell while pathologically expanded clonotypes grew through day 180. Cells were unsorted, so CD4 and CD8 contributions were not separated. At the given depth, recipient repertoires were over 95% de novo clonotypes. Higher Inverse Simpson Index values in graft donor and pretransplant recipient predicted broader posttransplant TCR diversity.

Sequenced material: peripheral blood mononuclear cells, taken 100 days after allogeneic stem cell transplant. The TCR originated in a female patient aged 45-65 years who had an allogeneic stem cell transplant from a related donor, so the T cells may come from the graft donor. Some clones in this sample may be carry-over from other donors' samples.

The CDR3 DNA follows: TGTGCCTGGAGTCATACGGCTGGAAACACCATATATTTT. Its translation: CAWSHTAGNTIYF. This chain connects TRBV30 to TRBJ1-3, with D uncertain. In germline, CDR1 is GTSNPN, CDR2 SVGIG (reference sequence). Trimming pared 2 bases from V and 2 bases from J, leaving 7 bases between. This CDR3 spans 13 amino acids.